This T cell receptor beta chain was sequenced for a study of regulatory T cells in long-lasting Graves disease. The time point was: newly diagnosed GD, antithyroid drugs for less than 3 months. TCR sequences were obtained from RNA taken from PBMCs. The CDR3 spans 13 residues. The V gene's germline CDR1 is GTSNPN and CDR2 SVGIG (reference sequence). Trimming removed 3 bases at V and 1 base at J, with 8 bases between. With iRepertoire HTBI primers and Arm-PCR of CDR3 regions, TCR beta libraries were built. TCRdb fed the multiplex PCR reads into MiXCR, producing one record per CDR3 protein. The sample lists hundreds of thousands of distinct CDR3 sequences, 16% occurring once. This sample was also put to use in a study of T cells in Graves' hyperthyroidism and ophthalmopathy.

This clonotype was obtained from a man aged 40-49 years with Graves disease. This chain connects TRBV30 to TRBJ2-3; D is ambiguous. Sequencing used peripheral blood mononuclear cells (PBMCs), obtained at new diagnosis, from a patient treated with antithyroid drugs. This CDR3 is CAWSSERTDTQYF. CDR3 DNA: TGTGCCTGGAGCTCGGAACGCACAGATACGCAGTATTTT.